This T cell receptor beta chain is from a study of T cells in Graves' hyperthyroidism and ophthalmopathy. As for the study in general: The initial diagnosis was the point when peripheral blood was collected, ahead of any treatment.

This clonotype has a count of ten or more. The V end was cut by 7 bases, the J end by 1 base, with 16 bases between. The CDR3 covers 15 residues. Germline-derived CDR1 and CDR2 are ENHRY and SYGVKD. Aged 18 to 65, the patients had hyperthyroidism that was newly diagnosed and had lasted under 2 months. Amplified TCR beta CDR3 regions came from RNA transcripts. Initially, a first-round RT-PCR of the TCR CDR3 employed the HTBI primer set. TCRdb re-derived calls from the multiplex PCR reads in MiXCR, one entry per CDR3 protein. The sample shows hundreds of thousands of distinct CDR3 sequences, 35% to 45% of them seen only once.

The material sequenced was blood. The chain employs TRBV10-3 and TRBJ2-5; the D is unclear. The source of this sequence is a young man with Graves' hyperthyroidism. The CDR3 loop reads CAIKSLGSLQETQYF. In nucleotides, the CDR3 is TGTGCCATCAAGTCTCTCGGCTCCCTCCAAGAGACCCAGTACTTC.